Described below is a single TCR beta chain sequence and its context. The antigen remains unidentified. These data come from a study of cytomegalovirus exposure and HLA in healthy donors. Whole-study results and caveats: Reportedly, HLA-A and HLA-B alleles of most subjects were accurately predicted from TCR beta.

The PCR had 60 Vbeta and 13 Jbeta primers. Libraries were prepared by immunoSEQ multiplex PCR; TCRdb keeps only in-frame clonotypes and omits some of them. The sample lists some 200,000 clones; around 80% were seen once. Trimming shortened V by 3 bases and J by 5 bases, and 5 bases separated the two germline ends. The CDR3 has 12 residues. Germline CDR1 is KGHSH and CDR2 is LQKENI. The clonotype originates from a man over 45 in good health and CMV-seronegative. Source material: PBMCs. The chain is built from TRBV18 and TRBJ2-1; D uncertain. CDR3 sequence (DNA): TGTGCCAGCTCACCCCTAAACAATGAGCAGTTCTTC. This codes for CASSPLNNEQFF.